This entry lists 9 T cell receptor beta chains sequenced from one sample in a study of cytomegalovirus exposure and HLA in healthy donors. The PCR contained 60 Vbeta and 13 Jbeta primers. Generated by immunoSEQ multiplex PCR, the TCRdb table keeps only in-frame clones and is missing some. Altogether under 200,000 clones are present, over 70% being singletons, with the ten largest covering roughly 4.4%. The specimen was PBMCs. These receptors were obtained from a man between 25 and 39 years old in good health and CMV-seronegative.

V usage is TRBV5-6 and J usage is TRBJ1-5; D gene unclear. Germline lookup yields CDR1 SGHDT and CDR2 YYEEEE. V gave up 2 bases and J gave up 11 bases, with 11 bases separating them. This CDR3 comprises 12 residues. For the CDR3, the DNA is TGTGCCAGCAGCTTTTTGCAAGGAGCCCAGCATTTT. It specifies CASSFLQGAQHF. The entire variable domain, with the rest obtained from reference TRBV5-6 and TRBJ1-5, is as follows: DAGVTQSPTHLIKTRGQQVTLRCSPKSGHDTVSWYQQALGQGPQFIFQYYEEEERQRGNFPDRFSGHQFPNYSSELNVNALLLGDSALYLCASSFLQGAQHFGDGTRLSIL.

The CDR3 nucleotides are TGTGCCAGCAGGGATATAGGGAGGATTAACACCGGGGAGCTGTTTTTT. Amino acids: CASRDIGRINTGELFF. This sequence joins TRBV28 and TRBJ2-2, with a tentative D call TRBD2 (6 bases). The CDR3 sequence is 16 residues long. The germline V gene has CDR1 MDHEN and CDR2 SYDVKM. The ends were cut back, 6 bases at V and 2 bases at J, with 16 bases in the middle.

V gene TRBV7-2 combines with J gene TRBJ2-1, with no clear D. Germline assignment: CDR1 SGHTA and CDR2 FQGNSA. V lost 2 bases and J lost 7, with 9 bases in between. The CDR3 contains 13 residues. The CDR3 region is CASSLKRTNEQFF. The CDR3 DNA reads TGTGCCAGCAGCTTAAAGCGAACTAATGAGCAGTTCTTC.

CDR3 bases: TGCGCCAGCAGCCCACAGACAGGGGGTAACACTGAAGCTTTCTTT. Translation gives CASSPQTGGNTEAFF. The chain links TRBV4-1 to TRBJ1-1; 9 nucleotides align to TRBD1. With 4 bases clipped from V and 2 bases from J, the junction kept 5 bases outside the gene matches. The CDR3 runs 15 residues. Germline assignment: CDR1 MGHRA and CDR2 YSYEKL.

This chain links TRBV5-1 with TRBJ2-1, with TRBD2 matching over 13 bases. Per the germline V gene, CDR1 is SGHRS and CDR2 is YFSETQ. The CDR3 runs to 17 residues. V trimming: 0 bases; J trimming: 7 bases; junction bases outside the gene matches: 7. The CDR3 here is CASSLGTSGRLGNEQFF. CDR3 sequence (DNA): TGCGCCAGCAGCTTGGGGACTAGCGGGAGACTCGGAAATGAGCAGTTCTTC.

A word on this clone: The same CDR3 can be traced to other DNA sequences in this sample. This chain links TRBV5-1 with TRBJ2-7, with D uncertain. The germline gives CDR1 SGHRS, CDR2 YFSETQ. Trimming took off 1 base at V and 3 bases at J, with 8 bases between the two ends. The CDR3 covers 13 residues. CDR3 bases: TGCGCCAGCAGCTTGAGTTTCAGCTACGAGCAGTACTTC. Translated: CASSLSFSYEQYF.

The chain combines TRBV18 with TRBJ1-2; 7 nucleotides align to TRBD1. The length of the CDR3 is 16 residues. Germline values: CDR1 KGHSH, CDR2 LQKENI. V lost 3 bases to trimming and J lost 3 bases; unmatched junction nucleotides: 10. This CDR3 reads CASSPMQTGADYGYTF. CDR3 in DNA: TGTGCCAGCTCACCTATGCAAACAGGGGCGGACTATGGCTACACCTTC.

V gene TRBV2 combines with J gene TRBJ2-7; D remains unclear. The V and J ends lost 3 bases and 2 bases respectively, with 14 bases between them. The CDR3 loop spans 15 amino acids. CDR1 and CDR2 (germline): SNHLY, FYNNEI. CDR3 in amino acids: CASSEVELTPYEQYF. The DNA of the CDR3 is TGTGCCAGCAGTGAGGTGGAGTTGACCCCCTACGAGCAGTACTTC.

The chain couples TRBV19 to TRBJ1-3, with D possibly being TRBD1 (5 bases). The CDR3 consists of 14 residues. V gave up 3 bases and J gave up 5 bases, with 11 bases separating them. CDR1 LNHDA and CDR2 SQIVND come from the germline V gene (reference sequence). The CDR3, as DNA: TGTGCCAGTAGTATGCGGGACGTCCGAAACACCATATATTTT. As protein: CASSMRDVRNTIYF.